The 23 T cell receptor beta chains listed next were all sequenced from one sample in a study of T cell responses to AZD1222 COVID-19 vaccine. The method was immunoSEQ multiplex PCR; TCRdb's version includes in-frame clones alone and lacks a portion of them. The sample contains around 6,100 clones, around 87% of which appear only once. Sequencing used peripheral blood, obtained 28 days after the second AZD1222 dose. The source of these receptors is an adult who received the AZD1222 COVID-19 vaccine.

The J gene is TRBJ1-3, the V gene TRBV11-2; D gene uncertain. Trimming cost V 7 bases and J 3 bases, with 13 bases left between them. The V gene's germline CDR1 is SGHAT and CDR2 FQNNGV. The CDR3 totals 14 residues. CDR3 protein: CASTQFSGGNTIYF. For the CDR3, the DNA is TGTGCCAGCACCCAATTCTCGGGTGGAAACACCATATATTTT.

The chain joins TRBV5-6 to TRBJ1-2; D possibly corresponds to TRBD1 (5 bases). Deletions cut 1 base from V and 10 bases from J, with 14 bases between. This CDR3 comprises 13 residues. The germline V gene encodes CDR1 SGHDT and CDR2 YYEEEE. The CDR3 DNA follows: TGTGCCAGCAGCTTGACTGGCAGGGAGACCTACACCTTC. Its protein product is CASSLTGRETYTF.

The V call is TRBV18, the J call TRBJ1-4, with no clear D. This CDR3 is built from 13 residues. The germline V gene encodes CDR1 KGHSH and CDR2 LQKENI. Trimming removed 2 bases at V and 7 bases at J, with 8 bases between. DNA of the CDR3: TGTGCCAGCTCACCAGGTGCGGTTGAAAAACTGTTTTTT. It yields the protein CASSPGAVEKLFF.

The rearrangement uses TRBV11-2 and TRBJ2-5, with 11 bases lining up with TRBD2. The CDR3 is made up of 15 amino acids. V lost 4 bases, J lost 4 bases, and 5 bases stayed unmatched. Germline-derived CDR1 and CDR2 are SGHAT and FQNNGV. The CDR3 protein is CASSSTSGSRETQYF. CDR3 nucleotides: TGTGCCAGCAGCTCCACTAGCGGGAGTAGAGAGACCCAGTACTTC.

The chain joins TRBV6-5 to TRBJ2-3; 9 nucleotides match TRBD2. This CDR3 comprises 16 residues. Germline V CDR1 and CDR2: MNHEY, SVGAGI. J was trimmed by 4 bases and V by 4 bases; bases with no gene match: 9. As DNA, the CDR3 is TGTGCCAGCAGTTCTAGGGCGGGAGGGACGGCAGATACGCAGTATTTT. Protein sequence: CASSSRAGGTADTQYF.

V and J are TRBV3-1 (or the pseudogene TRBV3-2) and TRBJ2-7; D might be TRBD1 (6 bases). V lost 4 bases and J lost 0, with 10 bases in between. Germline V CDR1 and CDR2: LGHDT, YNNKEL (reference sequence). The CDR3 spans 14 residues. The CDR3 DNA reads TGTGCCAGCAGCCGACAGGAGAGCTCCTACGAGCAGTACTTC. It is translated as CASSRQESSYEQYF.

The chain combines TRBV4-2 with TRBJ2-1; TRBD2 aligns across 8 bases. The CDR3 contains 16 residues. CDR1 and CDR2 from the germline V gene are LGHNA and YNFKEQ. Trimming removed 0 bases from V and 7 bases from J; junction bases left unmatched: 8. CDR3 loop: CASSQEGGTRRNEQFF. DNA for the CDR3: TGTGCCAGCAGCCAAGAGGGGGGGACTAGAAGAAATGAGCAGTTCTTC.

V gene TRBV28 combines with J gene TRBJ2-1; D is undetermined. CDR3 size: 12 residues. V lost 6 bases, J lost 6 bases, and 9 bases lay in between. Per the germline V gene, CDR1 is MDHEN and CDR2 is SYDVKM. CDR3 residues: CASRERANEQFF. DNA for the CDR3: TGTGCCAGCAGGGAACGCGCCAATGAGCAGTTCTTC.

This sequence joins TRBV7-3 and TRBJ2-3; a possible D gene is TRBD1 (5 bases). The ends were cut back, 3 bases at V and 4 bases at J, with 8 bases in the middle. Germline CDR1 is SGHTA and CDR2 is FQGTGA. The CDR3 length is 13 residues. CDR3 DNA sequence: TGTGCCAGCAGCTTTCAGGGTGCAGATACGCAGTATTTT. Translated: CASSFQGADTQYF. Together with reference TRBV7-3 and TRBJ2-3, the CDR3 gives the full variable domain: GAGVSQTPSNKVTEKGKYVELRCDPISGHTALYWYRQSLGQGPEFLIYFQGTGAADDSGLPNDRFFAVRPEGSVSTLKIQRTERGDSAVYLCASSFQGADTQYFGPGTRLTVL.

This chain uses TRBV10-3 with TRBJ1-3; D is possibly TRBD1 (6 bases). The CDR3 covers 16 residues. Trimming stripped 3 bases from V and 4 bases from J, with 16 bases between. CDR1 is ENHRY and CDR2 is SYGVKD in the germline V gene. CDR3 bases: TGTGCCATCAGTGATTTCGGGGGGCGCGCAGGAAACACCATATATTTT. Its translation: CAISDFGGRAGNTIYF.

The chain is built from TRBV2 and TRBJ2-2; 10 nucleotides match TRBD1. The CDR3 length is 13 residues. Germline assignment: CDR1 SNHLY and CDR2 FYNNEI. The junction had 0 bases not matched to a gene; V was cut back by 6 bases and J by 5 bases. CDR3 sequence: CASRDRGTGELFF. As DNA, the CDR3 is TGTGCCAGCAGGGACAGGGGGACCGGGGAGCTGTTTTTT.

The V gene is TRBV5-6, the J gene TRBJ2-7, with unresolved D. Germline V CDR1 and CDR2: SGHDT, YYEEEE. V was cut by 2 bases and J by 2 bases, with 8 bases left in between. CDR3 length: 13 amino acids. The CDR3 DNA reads TGTGCCAGCAGCTTACTACCGGCCTACGAGCAGTACGTC. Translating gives CASSLLPAYEQYV.

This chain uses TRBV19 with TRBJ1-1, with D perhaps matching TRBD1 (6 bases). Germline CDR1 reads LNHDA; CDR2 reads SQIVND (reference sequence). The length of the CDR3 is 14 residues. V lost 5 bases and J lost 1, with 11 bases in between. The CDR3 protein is CASSPSTGNTEAFF. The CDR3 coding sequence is TGTGCCAGTAGTCCCTCGACAGGGAACACTGAAGCTTTCTTT.

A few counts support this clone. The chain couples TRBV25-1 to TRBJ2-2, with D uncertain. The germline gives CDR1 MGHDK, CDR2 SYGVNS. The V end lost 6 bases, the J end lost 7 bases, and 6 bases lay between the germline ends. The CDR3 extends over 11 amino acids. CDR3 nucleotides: TGTGCCAGCAGGGGGAACGGGGAGCTGTTTTTT. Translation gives CASRGNGELFF.

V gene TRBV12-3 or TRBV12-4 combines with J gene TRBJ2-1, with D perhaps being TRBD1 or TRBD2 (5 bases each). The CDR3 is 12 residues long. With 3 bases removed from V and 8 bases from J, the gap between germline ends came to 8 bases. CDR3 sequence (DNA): TGTGCCAGCAGTTTGGGACGGGATGAGCAGTTCTTC. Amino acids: CASSLGRDEQFF.

The CDR3 DNA reads as TGTGCCAGCAGCTTGATGGGGCCTGGAAACACCATATATTTT. Translation: CASSLMGPGNTIYF. The chain joins TRBV5-6 to TRBJ1-3; tentatively, D is TRBD1 (5 bases). The CDR3 is 14 residues long. Germline CDR1 SGHDT, CDR2 YYEEEE. V was shortened by 1 base and J by 2 bases, with 7 bases between the two germline ends.

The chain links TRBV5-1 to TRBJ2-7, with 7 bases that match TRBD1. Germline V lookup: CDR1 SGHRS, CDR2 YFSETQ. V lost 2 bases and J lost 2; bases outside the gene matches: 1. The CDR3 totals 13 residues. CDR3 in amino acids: CASSFTGAYEQYF. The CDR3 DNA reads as TGCGCCAGCAGCTTTACAGGGGCCTACGAGCAGTACTTC.

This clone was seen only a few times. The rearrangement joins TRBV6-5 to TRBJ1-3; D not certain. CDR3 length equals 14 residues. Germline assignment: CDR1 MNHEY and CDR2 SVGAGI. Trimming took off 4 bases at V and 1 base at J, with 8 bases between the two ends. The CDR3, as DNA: TGTGCCAGCAGTTCTCAGCCTTCTGGAAACACCATATATTTT. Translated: CASSSQPSGNTIYF.

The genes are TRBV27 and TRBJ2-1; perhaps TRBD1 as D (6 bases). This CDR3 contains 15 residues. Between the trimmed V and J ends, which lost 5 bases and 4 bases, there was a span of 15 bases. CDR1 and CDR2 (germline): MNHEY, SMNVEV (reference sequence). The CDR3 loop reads CASSPPGVSYNEQFF. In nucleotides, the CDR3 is TGTGCCAGCAGTCCCCCAGGGGTGTCATACAATGAGCAGTTCTTC.

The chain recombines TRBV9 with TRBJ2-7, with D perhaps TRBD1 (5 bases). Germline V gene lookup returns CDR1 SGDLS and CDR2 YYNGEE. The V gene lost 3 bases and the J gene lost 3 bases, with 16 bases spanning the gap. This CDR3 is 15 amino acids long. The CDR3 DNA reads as TGTGCCAGCAGCGCCCGCACAGGCTACCTCTACGAGCAGTACTTC. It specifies CASSARTGYLYEQYF.

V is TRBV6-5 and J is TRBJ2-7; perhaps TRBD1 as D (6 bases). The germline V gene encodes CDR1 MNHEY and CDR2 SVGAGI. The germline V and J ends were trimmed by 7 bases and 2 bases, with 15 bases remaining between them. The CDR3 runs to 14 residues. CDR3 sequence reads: CASIVGDRPYEQYV. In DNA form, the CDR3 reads TGTGCCAGCATCGTAGGAGACAGGCCCTACGAGCAGTACGTC.

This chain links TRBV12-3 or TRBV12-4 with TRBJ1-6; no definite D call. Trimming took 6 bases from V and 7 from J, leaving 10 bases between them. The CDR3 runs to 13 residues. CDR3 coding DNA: TGTGCCAGCAGACTTGACGGGAATTCACCCCTCCACTTT. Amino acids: CASRLDGNSPLHF.

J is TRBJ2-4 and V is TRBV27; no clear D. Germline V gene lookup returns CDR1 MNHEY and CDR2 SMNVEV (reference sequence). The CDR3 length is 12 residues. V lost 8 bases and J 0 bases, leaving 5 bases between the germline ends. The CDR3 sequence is CASLGAKNIQYF. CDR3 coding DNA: TGTGCCAGCCTGGGAGCCAAAAACATTCAGTACTTC.